This entry lists 8 T cell receptor beta chains sequenced from one sample in a study of PD-1 blockade in mismatch repair-deficient tumors. Sequencing used immunoSEQ multiplex PCR; TCRdb keeps in-frame clones, though not all of them. The sample consists of around 50,000 clones, over 75% of them appearing once. The sample was PBMCs, taken before pembrolizumab treatment. These TCRs come from an adult with mismatch repair-deficient cancer.

The V gene is TRBV6-1, the J gene TRBJ2-1; perhaps TRBD1 as D (5 bases). Germline CDR1 MNHNS, CDR2 SASEGT. V was pared by 2 bases and J by 1 base, with 12 bases between. CDR3 length: 16 residues. In DNA, the CDR3 is TGTGCCAGCAGTGAACAGGGCGGATCTTCCTACAATGAGCAGTTCTTC. Its protein is CASSEQGGSSYNEQFF.

V gene TRBV6-4 combines with J gene TRBJ2-5; no definite D call. Germline loops: CDR1 MRHNA, CDR2 SNTAGT. This CDR3 contains 12 residues. Trimming pared 8 bases from V and 5 bases from J, leaving 12 bases between. This CDR3 is CASRNVRETQYF. CDR3 in DNA: TGTGCCAGCCGTAATGTGCGTGAGACCCAGTACTTC.

The CDR3, as DNA: TGTGCCAGCAGTTTATTGCCAAGGGTGAACACTGAAGCTTTCTTT. It codes for CASSLLPRVNTEAFF. The V and J genes are TRBV27 and TRBJ1-1; D remains ambiguous. CDR3 length: 15 residues. Germline loops: CDR1 MNHEY, CDR2 SMNVEV (reference sequence). V lost 1 base and J 0 bases, leaving 9 bases between the germline ends.

This clone appeared once. This chain joins TRBV5-5 and TRBJ1-2, with D hard to call. Trimming stripped 0 bases from V and 8 bases from J, with 14 bases between. Germline V gives CDR1 SGHKS, CDR2 YYEKEE (reference sequence). This CDR3 contains 14 residues. CDR3 loop: CASSLVSLSMGYTF. The CDR3 region has the DNA TGTGCCAGCAGCTTGGTTAGCCTATCCATGGGCTACACCTTC.

The gene calls are TRBV7-3 and TRBJ2-3; no clear D. V lost 5 bases, J lost 6 bases, and 18 bases lay in between. The CDR3 runs to 15 residues. Germline values: CDR1 SGHTA, CDR2 FQGTGA. CDR3 sequence (DNA): TGTGCCAGCAGCCCCAACTTCGGTAGCTCCGATACGCAGTATTTT. Translation: CASSPNFGSSDTQYF.

V is TRBV28 and J is TRBJ2-2, with 8 bases fitting TRBD2. Germline trimming cut 6 bases from V and 3 bases from J; bases unmatched to any gene: 12. The CDR3 is 17 residues long. Germline-derived CDR1 and CDR2 are MDHEN and SYDVKM. CDR3 bases: TGTGCCAGCAGCCGGTTGGGACTAGGGAGAGACACCGGGGAGCTGTTTTTT. This sequence encodes CASSRLGLGRDTGELFF.

In its sample, this clone was seen a few times. The gene calls are TRBV19 and TRBJ2-6, with D perhaps TRBD2 (5 bases). V was shortened by 3 bases and J by 2 bases, with 5 bases between the two germline ends. The CDR3 totals 14 residues. The germline CDR1 and CDR2 sequences are LNHDA and SQIVND (reference sequence). This CDR3 is CASSIGAGANVLTF. DNA of the CDR3: TGTGCCAGTAGTATCGGGGCTGGGGCCAACGTCCTGACTTTC.

The rearrangement uses TRBV30 and TRBJ2-7; tentative D call: TRBD1 (5 bases). From germline, CDR1 is GTSNPN and CDR2 SVGIG (reference sequence). V dropped 0 bases and J dropped 5 bases, with 17 bases sitting between them. The CDR3 is 15 residues long. The CDR3 here is CAWSVSQALSHEQYF. The CDR3 nucleotides are TGTGCCTGGAGTGTATCACAGGCCCTTAGTCACGAGCAGTACTTC.